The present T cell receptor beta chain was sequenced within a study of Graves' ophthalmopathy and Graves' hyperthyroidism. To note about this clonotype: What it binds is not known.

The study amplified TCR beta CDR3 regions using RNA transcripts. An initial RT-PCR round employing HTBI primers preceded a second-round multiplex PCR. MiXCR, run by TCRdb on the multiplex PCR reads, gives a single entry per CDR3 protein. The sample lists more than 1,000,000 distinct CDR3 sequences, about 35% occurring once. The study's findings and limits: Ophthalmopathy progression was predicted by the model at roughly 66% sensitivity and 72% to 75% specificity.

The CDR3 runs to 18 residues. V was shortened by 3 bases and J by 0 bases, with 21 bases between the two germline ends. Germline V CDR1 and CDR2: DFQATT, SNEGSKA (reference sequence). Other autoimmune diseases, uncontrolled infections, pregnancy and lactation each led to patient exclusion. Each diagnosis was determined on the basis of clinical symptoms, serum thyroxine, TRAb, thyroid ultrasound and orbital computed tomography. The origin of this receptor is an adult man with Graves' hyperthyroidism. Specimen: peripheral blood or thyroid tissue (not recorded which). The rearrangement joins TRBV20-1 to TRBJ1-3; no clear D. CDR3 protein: CSASIRESPFSSGNTIYF. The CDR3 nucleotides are TGCAGTGCTAGTATCCGGGAATCGCCGTTTAGCTCTGGAAACACCATATATTTT.